The source of this T cell receptor beta chain is a study of early T cells in non-severe SARS-CoV-2 infection (dated by TCRdb to the early 2020s). About the investigation overall: Bulk RNA from unsorted whole blood was used for TCR sequencing, so alpha and beta chains could not be paired. General study outcomes and caveats: VDJdb matching was skewed toward anti-spike CD8 responses and likely underestimated virus-specific expansions, missing private and CD4 specificities.

V is clipped by 4 bases and J by 0 bases, and the sequence between their germline boundaries is 15 bases long. Per the germline V gene, SGHRS is the CDR1 and YFSETQ is the CDR2. There are 16 amino acids in the CDR3, from cysteine to phenylalanine inclusive. This entry keeps only the CDR3 DNA: 48 bases, framed from base 1. With respect to this clonotype: Its antigen target is currently unknown. Base qualities are missing; no much larger clone stands one base away.

Libraries were built with 5' RACE. The reads were generated on a NextSeq 500. To correct for sequencing error and PCR bias, the TCR library protocol tagged individual cDNA molecules with unique molecular identifiers. Sequencing covered both TCR alpha and beta chains, and within each sample the abundances of alpha and beta sequences were tightly co-correlated. Per the source publication's procedure: Decombinator V4 was used to annotate TCR sequences for V gene, J gene and CDR3. Expanded TCRs were defined as changing significantly between any two time points under a Poisson model with p below 0.0001. TCR abundances were normalised to the total number of TCRs sequenced in each sample and reported as counts per million. TRAV1-2 paired with TRAJ12, TRAJ20 or TRAJ33 defined MAIT TCRs, while TRAV10 paired with TRAJ18 defined iNKT TCRs. VDJdb, accessed 1 November 2021, was searched for CMV, EBV and SARS-CoV-2 annotated TCRs, excluding TCRs annotated for multiple antigens. TCRdb cleaned the public reads at Q25 with fastp, built clones with MiXCR and kept in-frame beta chains. Every CDR3 protein is listed once, alongside the most common genes and DNA of its rows. The V and J calls and clone size are TCRdb's, not the authors'. For this sample the table gives some 45,000 distinct CDR3 sequences, of which 4% to 4.5% were detected only once. Jointly, the top ten make up around 2.9% of the sample.

This was a case-control study nested in a cohort of healthcare workers in London, UK, who had nasopharyngeal swab PCR tests and blood samples taken every week. Healthcare workers were recruited between 23 and 31 March 2020, during the week of the UK lockdown, and were followed weekly for up to roughly 16 weeks. Sequencing used whole blood. The chain is made from TRBV5-1 and TRBJ2-3; TRBD1 is perhaps the D gene, given 5 matching bases. The receptor's source is an adult who was a healthcare worker with PCR-confirmed SARS-CoV-2 infection or an uninfected control (not recorded which). The CDR3 region has the sequence CASSPDVAGSTDTQYF. The bases are TGCGCCAGCAGCCCTGATGTTGCAGGGAGCACAGATACGCAGTATTTT.